The 20 T cell receptor beta chains reported below all come from one sample, sequenced in a study of blood T cells in healthy people across ages. Then a second PCR, running about 6 to 11 cycles, was carried out with a sample-barcoded 5' primer and a J-beta primer mix. TCRdb called the 5' RACE reads again in MiXCR, with one record for every CDR3 protein. The sample includes about a million distinct CDR3 sequences, 48% seen only once; the top ten take roughly 13%. Input material: blood. Every receptor here comes from a man younger than 45 in good health.

This clonotype was seen a handful of times. The chain recombines TRBV6-2 or TRBV6-3 with TRBJ2-3, with 10 bases lining up with TRBD2. V was pared by 1 base and J by 6 bases, with 4 bases of the junction left unmatched. The CDR3 contains 15 residues. In germline, CDR1 is MNHEY, CDR2 SVGEGT. CDR3 coding DNA: TGTGCCAGCAGTTACTTTCCACTAGCGGGGGATACGCAGTATTTT. This translates into CASSYFPLAGDTQYF.

This clonotype came up a few times. V is TRBV6-4 and J is TRBJ2-1; D gene uncertain. The V and J ends lost 0 bases and 8 bases respectively, with 5 bases between them. CDR3 size: 12 residues. Germline CDR1 MRHNA, CDR2 SNTAGT. The CDR3 DNA follows: TGTGCCAGCAGTGACTCGATCTATGAGCAGTTCTTC. Translated: CASSDSIYEQFF.

The chain couples TRBV5-6 to TRBJ2-5; 8 nucleotides line up with TRBD2. Germline CDR1 reads SGHDT; CDR2 reads YYEEEE. Trimming at V came to 0 bases and at J to 5 bases, leaving 6 bases not matched to a gene. This CDR3 spans 15 amino acids. CDR3 in DNA: TGTGCCAGCAGCTTGGCCGGTCTAGCGGGCGAGACCCAGTACTTC. This encodes CASSLAGLAGETQYF.

The rearrangement uses TRBV7-6 and TRBJ1-1, with D possibly being TRBD1 (5 bases). The germline CDR1 and CDR2 sequences are SGHVS and FNYEAQ. V was pared by 1 base and J by 5 bases, with 14 bases between. The CDR3 sequence is 15 residues long. The CDR3 loop reads CASSLVAGGSTEAFF. As DNA, the CDR3 is TGTGCCAGCAGCTTAGTGGCGGGGGGATCGACTGAAGCTTTCTTT.

The V gene is TRBV27, the J gene TRBJ1-1; D is undetermined. V lost 5 bases and J 8 bases, leaving 15 bases between the germline ends. This CDR3 is 13 amino acids long. Germline CDR1 reads MNHEY; CDR2 reads SMNVEV (reference sequence). The CDR3 DNA reads as TGTGCCAGCAGTCTCTCGGTGACGAGGGAAGCTTTCTTT. It yields the protein CASSLSVTREAFF.

This clonotype turned up a few times. V and J are TRBV25-1 and TRBJ2-7; no firm D call. The CDR3 consists of 13 residues. V was cut by 6 bases and J by 3 bases, with 12 bases left in between. Germline CDR1 reads MGHDK; CDR2 reads SYGVNS. The CDR3 DNA follows: TGTGCCAGCAGCTCCGGCTTAAACTACGAGCAGTACTTC. Its protein product is CASSSGLNYEQYF.

The rearrangement uses TRBV11-2 and TRBJ2-7, with TRBD1 as a possible D gene (6 bases). Germline V lookup: CDR1 SGHAT, CDR2 FQNNGV. With 0 bases removed from V and 6 bases from J, the gap between germline ends came to 15 bases. The CDR3 has 15 amino acids. The CDR3 DNA is TGTGCCAGCAGCTTAGAAGGGGGTTCCAACTCCGAGCAGTACTTC. It is translated as CASSLEGGSNSEQYF.

In this sample, this clonotype turned up a few times. V and J are TRBV6-2 or TRBV6-3 and TRBJ2-4; D is ambiguous. CDR3 size: 15 residues. In germline, CDR1 is MNHEY, CDR2 SVGEGT. V shed 2 bases and J shed 7 bases, with 15 bases lying between them. The CDR3 loop reads CASSYPLSAVNIQYF. The CDR3 region has the DNA TGTGCCAGCAGTTACCCCCTAAGTGCAGTGAACATTCAGTACTTC.

The rearrangement links TRBV6-5 to TRBJ2-6; D gene uncertain. The CDR3 totals 18 residues. Germline assignment: CDR1 MNHEY and CDR2 SVGAGI. The V gene lost 2 bases and the J gene lost 0 bases, with 14 bases spanning the gap. The CDR3 bases are TGTGCCAGCAGTTACGGTCGCCTCCTAAGCTCTGGGGCCAACGTCCTGACTTTC. This codes for CASSYGRLLSSGANVLTF.

The rearrangement uses TRBV5-1 and TRBJ1-2; D gene ambiguous. Between the trimmed V and J ends, which lost 0 bases and 6 bases, there was a span of 12 bases. The germline gives CDR1 SGHRS, CDR2 YFSETQ. This CDR3 spans 14 amino acids. As DNA, the CDR3 is TGCGCCAGCAGCTTGGCCGTGGGTTTGGATGGCTACACCTTC. The encoded protein is CASSLAVGLDGYTF. Supplemented by reference TRBV5-1 and TRBJ1-2, the full variable domain reads KAGVTQTPRYLIKTRGQQVTLSCSPISGHRSVSWYQQTPGQGLQFLFEYFSETQRNKGNFPGRFSGRQFSNSRSEMNVSTLELGDSALYLCASSLAVGLDGYTFGSGTRLTVV.

This chain connects TRBV24-1 to TRBJ2-3, with 8 positions matching TRBD1. CDR3 size: 14 residues. CDR1 and CDR2 (germline): KGHDR, SFDVKD. After removal of 6 bases from V and 3 bases from J, the junction contained 4 bases not matched to a gene. CDR3 amino acids: CATSHRGRTDTQYF. The CDR3 DNA sequence: TGTGCCACCAGTCACAGGGGGAGGACAGATACGCAGTATTTT.

This sequence joins TRBV3-1 and TRBJ2-7; D possibly matches TRBD1 or TRBD2 (5 bases each). The CDR3 runs to 16 residues. Germline loops: CDR1 LGHDT, CDR2 YNNKEL (reference sequence). The V and J ends lost 1 base and 0 bases respectively, with 13 bases between them. The CDR3 here is CASSQVRGESSYEQYF. CDR3 DNA sequence: TGTGCCAGCAGCCAAGTCCGGGGCGAGAGCTCCTACGAGCAGTACTTC.

The chain joins TRBV5-6 to TRBJ2-3; 10 nucleotides line up with TRBD1. Germline values: CDR1 SGHDT, CDR2 YYEEEE. The CDR3 length is 15 residues. V trimming: 2 bases; J trimming: 4 bases; junction bases outside the gene matches: 4. The CDR3 spells CASSLSDRGPDTQYF. CDR3 nucleotide sequence: TGTGCCAGCAGCTTAAGTGACAGGGGGCCAGATACGCAGTATTTT. The entire variable domain, with the rest obtained from reference TRBV5-6 and TRBJ2-3, is as follows: DAGVTQSPTHLIKTRGQQVTLRCSPKSGHDTVSWYQQALGQGPQFIFQYYEEEERQRGNFPDRFSGHQFPNYSSELNVNALLLGDSALYLCASSLSDRGPDTQYFGPGTRLTVL.

The chain links TRBV29-1 to TRBJ1-1; maybe TRBD1 (6 bases). V lost 7 bases and J lost 1, with 10 bases in between. Germline CDR1 reads SQVTM; CDR2 reads ANQGSEA. This CDR3 has 12 amino acids. CDR3 in DNA: TGCAGCGGGACAGAAGAGAACACTGAAGCTTTCTTT. It yields the protein CSGTEENTEAFF.

The J gene is TRBJ2-1, the V gene TRBV14; the D is unclear. The J call may be incorrect, as the DNA end agrees better with TRBJ2-7. In germline, CDR1 is SGHDN, CDR2 FVKESK. This CDR3 spans 17 amino acids. The CDR3 nucleotides are TGTGCCAGCAGCCGGCTCGCCGCCAGTTCCTCCTACAATGAGCAGTACTTC. This encodes CASSRLAASSSYNEQYF.

This clonotype was observed a few times. The CDR3 nucleotides read TGCAGCGTTGCGGCTCGCCCTATCACAGATACGCAGTATTTT. Its protein is CSVAARPITDTQYF. The chain combines TRBV29-1 with TRBJ2-3; D is unresolved. The CDR3 covers 14 residues. V lost 4 bases to trimming and J lost 2 bases, with 13 bases between them. Germline V gene lookup returns CDR1 SQVTM and CDR2 ANQGSEA.

This clonotype was found many times. The chain links TRBV4-1 to TRBJ2-5; D not resolved. V lost 1 base and J lost 2, with 5 bases in between. In germline, CDR1 is MGHRA, CDR2 YSYEKL. CDR3 length: 13 residues. DNA of the CDR3: TGCGCCAGCAGCCAAGTACAGCAAGAGACCCAGTACTTC. Protein sequence: CASSQVQQETQYF.

The J gene is TRBJ1-1, the V gene TRBV5-6; 9 nucleotides match TRBD1. V trimming: 2 bases; J trimming: 6 bases; junction bases outside the gene matches: 8. The CDR3 totals 15 residues. The germline V gene has CDR1 SGHDT and CDR2 YYEEEE. In DNA, the CDR3 is TGTGCCAGCAGCTTTCAGGGACAGGGTTACTCTGAAGCTTTCTTT. This codes for CASSFQGQGYSEAFF.

This clonotype was seen a few times. The CDR3 coding sequence is TGTGCCAGCAGTCGGGACTCGACGAGCACAGATACGCAGTATTTT. Its translation: CASSRDSTSTDTQYF. This sequence joins TRBV7-2 and TRBJ2-3; possible D gene TRBD2, 6 bases. The CDR3 has 15 residues. Trimming pared 6 bases from V and 0 bases from J, leaving 13 bases between. CDR1 is SGHTA and CDR2 is FQGNSA in the germline V gene.

The chain employs TRBV29-1 and TRBJ2-7; 7 nucleotides line up with TRBD1. V dropped 7 bases and J dropped 6; count of bases not matched to a gene: 12. CDR3 length: 13 residues. The germline CDR1 and CDR2 sequences are SQVTM and ANQGSEA. The CDR3 DNA follows: TGCAGCGCAACCGACAGGGAAAGTGGCGAGCAGTACTTC. The encoded protein is CSATDRESGEQYF.